The rows below give T cell receptor beta chains drawn from one sample of a study of graft-versus-host responses after intestinal transplantation. Measured with immunoSEQ multiplex PCR; TCRdb has only the in-frame clones, and not every one. The table lists approximately 77,000 clones, about 90% of them singletons. Specimen: PBMCs, collected 98 days after intestinal transplantation. Every receptor here comes from a human patient who received an intestinal transplant, so some T cells may come from the graft donor. Each CDR3 is given with its conserved first and last residue. The order of the fields is J gene, V gene, clone size, D gene, CDR3 DNA, CDR3 protein. A D gene is named only where the DNA matches it firmly. Expanded clones are given a class, and other clones once, few, many or no size at all.

J: TRBJ1-2; V: TRBV6-5; size: NA; D: TRBD1; DNA: TGTGCCAGCAGTTTCCGACAGGGGGGGTATGGCTACACCTTC; CDR3: CASSFRQGGYGYTF
J: TRBJ2-5; V: TRBV11-2; size: NA; D: NA; DNA: TGTGCCAGCAGCTTAGGGTCACTGAACCCTGGGGGCCAAGAGACCCAGTACTTC; CDR3: CASSLGSLNPGGQETQYF
J: TRBJ1-3; V: TRBV4-1; size: few; D: NA; DNA: TGCGCCAGCAGCCAAGGAGAGGGATCTGGAAACACCATATATTTT; CDR3: CASSQGEGSGNTIYF
J: TRBJ2-1; V: TRBV6-5; size: NA; D: TRBD1; DNA: TGTGCCAGCAGGAAACAGGGGGCACGTCACAATGAGCAGTTCTTC; CDR3: CASRKQGARHNEQFF
J: TRBJ2-7; V: TRBV6-1; size: NA; D: NA; DNA: TGTGCCAGCAGTGACACCTACGAGCAGTACTTC; CDR3: CASSDTYEQYF
J: TRBJ2-1; V: TRBV6-5; size: NA; D: NA; DNA: TGTGCCAGCAGCCCCGGGGGCAGCCCCTACAATGAGCAGTTCTTC; CDR3: CASSPGGSPYNEQFF
J: TRBJ2-1; V: TRBV6-5; size: once; D: NA; DNA: TGTGCCAGCAGTTACGGATCGGGAGTAGGTAACAATGAGCAGTTCTTC; CDR3: CASSYGSGVGNNEQFF
J: TRBJ2-5; V: TRBV4-1; size: NA; D: TRBD1; DNA: TGCGCCAGCAGCCAACGGACAGGGTGGAAGGAGACCCAGTACTTC; CDR3: CASSQRTGWKETQYF
J: TRBJ2-7; V: TRBV27; size: once; D: TRBD1; DNA: TGTGCCAGCAGTTTTCCAGGGGGCATCGACGAGCAGTACTTC; CDR3: CASSFPGGIDEQYF
J: TRBJ1-5; V: TRBV29-1; size: NA; D: TRBD1; DNA: TGCAGCATGGGGACAGGCGATCAGCCCCAGCATTTT; CDR3: CSMGTGDQPQHF
J: TRBJ2-1; V: TRBV18; size: NA; D: TRBD1; DNA: TGTGCCAGCTCACCGGGACAGGGTTCCTACAATGAGCAGTTCTTC; CDR3: CASSPGQGSYNEQFF
J: TRBJ2-5; V: TRBV7-4; size: NA; D: TRBD2; DNA: TGTGCCAGCAGCTTCACGGGAGGCCCCACCGAGACCCAGTACTTC; CDR3: CASSFTGGPTETQYF
J: TRBJ2-1; V: TRBV12-2; size: few; D: NA; DNA: TGTGCAAGTCGCTTAGGGGTTACAGGGGAATCCTACAATGAGCAGTTCTTC; CDR3: CASRLGVTGESYNEQFF
J: TRBJ2-1; V: TRBV11-2; size: NA; D: TRBD2; DNA: TGTGCCAGCAGCTTTCCCCTAGCGGGGGGACCCTACAATGAGCAGTTCTTC; CDR3: CASSFPLAGGPYNEQFF
J: TRBJ1-2; V: TRBV10-3; size: once; D: TRBD1; DNA: TGTGCCATCAGCTCAACCGGGACAGGGGATGGCTACACCTTC; CDR3: CAISSTGTGDGYTF
J: TRBJ2-3; V: TRBV9; size: once; D: NA; DNA: TGTGCCAGCAGCGCTGTGTTGGGAGATACGCAGTATTTT; CDR3: CASSAVLGDTQYF
J: TRBJ1-5; V: TRBV6-5; size: NA; D: NA; DNA: TGTGCCAGCAGACCGGACCTCGGACAGCCCCAGCATTTT; CDR3: CASRPDLGQPQHF
J: TRBJ2-3; V: TRBV30; size: NA; D: TRBD2; DNA: TGTGCCTGGAGTGCCCAAAGCGGGATAGGCACAGATACGCAGTATTTT; CDR3: CAWSAQSGIGTDTQYF
J: TRBJ1-2; V: TRBV9; size: NA; D: TRBD1; DNA: TGTGCCAGCAGCGTAGCACAGGGGGCAGGAGGCTACACCTTC; CDR3: CASSVAQGAGGYTF
J: TRBJ2-5; V: TRBV6-5; size: once; D: TRBD1; DNA: TGTGCCAGCACAGGGGGCAGTCCCAGAGAGACCCAGTACTTC; CDR3: CASTGGSPRETQYF
J: TRBJ1-2; V: TRBV28; size: once; D: NA; DNA: TGTGCCAGCAGTCCCCCACAACCAGTCATGAACTATGGCTACACCTTC; CDR3: CASSPPQPVMNYGYTF
J: TRBJ2-1; V: TRBV2; size: NA; D: TRBD1; DNA: TGTGCCAGCAGTGTCACAACGGCCGGGACAGACTACAATGAGCAGTTCTTC; CDR3: CASSVTTAGTDYNEQFF
J: TRBJ2-7; V: TRBV29-1; size: NA; D: NA; DNA: TGCAGCGCTGAAGTCGGAATCGGCCTCGCTCGCGAGCAGTACTTC; CDR3: CSAEVGIGLAREQYF
J: TRBJ2-7; V: TRBV27; size: NA; D: TRBD2; DNA: TGTGCCAGCAGTCTTACCGGACTAGCGGGCGTTTACGAGCAGTACTTC; CDR3: CASSLTGLAGVYEQYF
J: TRBJ2-1; V: TRBV27; size: NA; D: NA; DNA: TGTGCCAGCAGTTTACAGGCCTCAACGAACTACAATGAGCAGTTCTTC; CDR3: CASSLQASTNYNEQFF
J: TRBJ2-7; V: TRBV28; size: NA; D: NA; DNA: TGTGCCAGCAGTTTTGGTGGGCTCGGCTACGAGCAGTACTTC; CDR3: CASSFGGLGYEQYF
J: TRBJ2-1; V: TRBV9; size: NA; D: NA; DNA: TGTGCCAGCAGCCCCCCGGGGACATCCTACAATGAGCAGTTCTTC; CDR3: CASSPPGTSYNEQFF
J: TRBJ2-2; V: TRBV19; size: once; D: NA; DNA: TGTGCCACCTACGCCCAGACTGTTACGAACACCGGGGAGCTGTTTTTT; CDR3: CATYAQTVTNTGELFF
J: TRBJ1-6; V: TRBV10-3; size: NA; D: TRBD1; DNA: TGTGCCATCAGAGCGATTACAGGGGAGAATAATTCACCCCTCCACTTT; CDR3: CAIRAITGENNSPLHF
J: TRBJ1-2; V: TRBV9; size: NA; D: NA; DNA: TGTGCCAGCAGCGTAGAATCCGCTAACTATGGCTACACCTTC; CDR3: CASSVESANYGYTF
J: TRBJ2-1; V: TRBV18; size: NA; D: TRBD1; DNA: TGTGCCAGCTCACCAGGGACAGTGTCCTCCTACAATGAGCAGTTCTTC; CDR3: CASSPGTVSSYNEQFF
J: TRBJ2-5; V: TRBV11-3; size: NA; D: TRBD1; DNA: TGTGCCAGCAGCCCCGGGACAGGGGTGGGAGAGACCCAGTACTTC; CDR3: CASSPGTGVGETQYF
J: TRBJ2-7; V: TRBV11-2; size: NA; D: NA; DNA: TGTGCCAGCAGCTTCCTATCCTACGAGCAGTACTTC; CDR3: CASSFLSYEQYF
J: TRBJ2-7; V: TRBV7-9; size: NA; D: TRBD1; DNA: TGTGCCAGCAGCTTAGAGGGGACAGGCCCCTACGAGCAGTACTTC; CDR3: CASSLEGTGPYEQYF
J: TRBJ1-2; V: TRBV28; size: NA; D: NA; DNA: TGTGCCAGCAGTTCTATAAGATCTTTCTATGGCTACACCTTC; CDR3: CASSSIRSFYGYTF
J: TRBJ1-1; V: TRBV30; size: NA; D: TRBD1; DNA: TGTGCCGGGGGACAGGGTTTAGGGACTGAAGCTTTCTTT; CDR3: CAGGQGLGTEAFF
J: TRBJ1-2; V: TRBV28; size: once; D: NA; DNA: TGTGCCAGCAGCAGGGACCGCTCCTCGGATGGCTACACCTTC; CDR3: CASSRDRSSDGYTF
J: TRBJ1-1; V: TRBV6-6; size: NA; D: TRBD1; DNA: TGTGCCAGCAGTTCACAGGGGAGGTGGGCTGAAGCTTTCTTT; CDR3: CASSSQGRWAEAFF
J: TRBJ2-7; V: TRBV6-5; size: few; D: TRBD2; DNA: TGTGCCAGCAGTTACGGGCGGGGGGCCTACGAGCAGTACTTC; CDR3: CASSYGRGAYEQYF
J: TRBJ2-1; V: TRBV18; size: NA; D: NA; DNA: TGTGCCAGCTCACCCGAGACAGCCTCCTACAATGAGCAGTTCTTC; CDR3: CASSPETASYNEQFF
J: TRBJ2-1; V: TRBV7-9; size: NA; D: TRBD2; DNA: TGTGCCAGCAGCTTAGCGTCGGGGGGGAGCTCCTACAATGAGCAGTTCTTC; CDR3: CASSLASGGSSYNEQFF
J: TRBJ2-7; V: TRBV27; size: NA; D: NA; DNA: TGTGCCAGCAGTTTAGACGGTTACGAGCAGTACTTC; CDR3: CASSLDGYEQYF
J: TRBJ2-7; V: TRBV11-2; size: NA; D: TRBD2; DNA: TGTGCCAGCAGCTTAGGTAGCGGGGGAGTCTACGAGCAGTACTTC; CDR3: CASSLGSGGVYEQYF
J: TRBJ2-2; V: TRBV4-1; size: NA; D: NA; DNA: TGCGCCAGCAGCCATTGGAGGGCAGACACCGGGGAGCTGTTTTTT; CDR3: CASSHWRADTGELFF
J: TRBJ2-7; V: TRBV5-1; size: NA; D: NA; DNA: TGTGCCAGCAGCTTGGGCGCACTATACGAGCAGTACTTC; CDR3: CASSLGALYEQYF
J: TRBJ2-1; V: TRBV28; size: NA; D: TRBD1; DNA: TGTGCCAGCAGCAAACAGGGGCATGAGCAGTTCTTC; CDR3: CASSKQGHEQFF
J: TRBJ2-2; V: TRBV4-1; size: once; D: NA; DNA: TGCGCCAGCAGCCAAGGAACGGCGAACACCGGGGAGCTGTTTTTT; CDR3: CASSQGTANTGELFF
J: TRBJ2-7; V: TRBV25-1; size: NA; D: TRBD2; DNA: TGTGCCAGCAAGAGCGGGGCTGGGGAGCAGTACTTC; CDR3: CASKSGAGEQYF
J: TRBJ2-7; V: TRBV28; size: once; D: NA; DNA: TGTGCCAGCAGTTTGAGCGGTCACGGACCGTACGAGCAGTACTTC; CDR3: CASSLSGHGPYEQYF
J: TRBJ1-1; V: TRBV12-5; size: NA; D: TRBD1; DNA: TGTGCTAGTGGTTTGATCGGACAGGGGAGGACTGAAGCTTTCTTT; CDR3: CASGLIGQGRTEAFF
J: TRBJ2-2; V: TRBV6-5; size: NA; D: NA; DNA: TGTGCCAGCAGTTACGGGATCTATGTCCCCGGGGAGCTGTTTTTT; CDR3: CASSYGIYVPGELFF
J: TRBJ2-2; V: TRBV6-5; size: NA; D: NA; DNA: TGTGCCAGCAGTTACGGGGGCAACACCGGGGAGCTGTTTTTT; CDR3: CASSYGGNTGELFF
J: TRBJ1-6; V: TRBV27; size: NA; D: NA; DNA: TGTGCCAGCAATACCGCGAAATCACCCCTCCACTTT; CDR3: CASNTAKSPLHF
J: TRBJ2-2; V: TRBV6-5; size: NA; D: NA; DNA: TGTGCCAGCAGTTACCCCCGGCACACCGGGGAGCTGTTTTTT; CDR3: CASSYPRHTGELFF
J: TRBJ2-5; V: TRBV6-6; size: NA; D: TRBD2; DNA: TGTGCCAGCAGTTGGACTAGAGGGGAGGAGACCCAGTACTTC; CDR3: CASSWTRGEETQYF
J: TRBJ2-7; V: TRBV7-2; size: NA; D: NA; DNA: TGTGCCAGCAGCTTTAATATCGGGACGAAGGACGAGCAGTACTTC; CDR3: CASSFNIGTKDEQYF
J: TRBJ2-5; V: TRBV30; size: NA; D: TRBD2; DNA: TGTGCCTGGAGTGTCGAGGGCGGGAGAGGAGGAGAGACCCAGTACTTC; CDR3: CAWSVEGGRGGETQYF
J: TRBJ1-1; V: TRBV4-1; size: once; D: NA; DNA: TGCGCCAGCAGCCGGACGTTCATGAACACTGAAGCTTTCTTT; CDR3: CASSRTFMNTEAFF
J: TRBJ2-2; V: TRBV9; size: once; D: NA; DNA: TGTGCCAGCAGCCCACGGGACACCGGGGAGCTGTTTTTT; CDR3: CASSPRDTGELFF
J: TRBJ2-1; V: TRBV7-9; size: few; D: NA; DNA: TGTGCCAGCAGCGTGGAGAGCTCCTACAATGAGCAGTTCTTC; CDR3: CASSVESSYNEQFF